This TCR beta chain was recorded in a study of cytomegalovirus exposure and HLA in healthy donors. The study's findings and limits: Subsequent analysis showed first-cohort TCR clusters tending to co-occur in 120 validation repertoires.

This CDR3 spans 17 amino acids. Trimming at V came to 1 base and at J to 1 base, leaving 5 bases not matched to a gene. Germline CDR1 and CDR2: SGHNT and YYREEE (reference sequence). Here immunoSEQ multiplex PCR was the method, and the copy in TCRdb shows in-frame clones only, minus some. The repertoire holds more than 250,000 clones, with roughly 87% as singletons. About this clone itself: The target antigen is unknown.

The receptor's source is a woman between 25 and 40 years old in good health and CMV-seropositive. Input material: PBMCs. V usage is TRBV5-4 and J usage is TRBJ2-3, with 11 bases that match TRBD1. The CDR3 region has the DNA TGTGCCAGCAGCTTGTATCGGACAGGGGGCGGCACAGATACGCAGTATTTT. This sequence encodes CASSLYRTGGGTDTQYF.